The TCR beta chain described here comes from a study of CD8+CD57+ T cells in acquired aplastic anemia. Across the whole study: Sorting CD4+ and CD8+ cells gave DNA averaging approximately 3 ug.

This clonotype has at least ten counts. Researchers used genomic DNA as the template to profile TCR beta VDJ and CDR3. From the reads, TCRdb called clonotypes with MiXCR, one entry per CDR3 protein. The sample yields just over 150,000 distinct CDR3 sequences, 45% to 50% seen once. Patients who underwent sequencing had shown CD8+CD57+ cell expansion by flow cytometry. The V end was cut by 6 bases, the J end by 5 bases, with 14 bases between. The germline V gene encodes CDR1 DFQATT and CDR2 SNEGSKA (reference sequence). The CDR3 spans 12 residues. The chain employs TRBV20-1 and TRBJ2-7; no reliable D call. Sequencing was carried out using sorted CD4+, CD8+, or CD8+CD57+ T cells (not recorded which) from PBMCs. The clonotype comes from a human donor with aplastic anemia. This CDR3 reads CSANKDGHEQYF. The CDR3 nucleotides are TGCAGTGCGAATAAGGACGGTCACGAGCAGTACTTC.